Shown below are 24 T cell receptor beta chains from a single sample sequenced in a study of blood T cell repertoires in COVID-19. Assay used: immunoSEQ multiplex PCR; TCRdb lists only in-frame clones, some missing. The repertoire consists of about 120,000 clones, with roughly four fifths occurring once and the leading ten covering under 4.5%. The material sequenced was peripheral blood. The receptors were gathered from a woman aged 50 to 60 with acute or convalescent COVID-19.

J is TRBJ2-1 and V is TRBV6-5, with D possibly matching TRBD2 (5 bases). Trimming took off 5 bases at V and 12 bases at J, with 20 bases between the two ends. This CDR3 contains 14 residues. Germline CDR1 reads MNHEY; CDR2 reads SVGAGI. DNA of the CDR3: TGTGCCAGCAGTCTCCTGGAGGACGATAGCGTGCAGTTCTTC. This encodes CASSLLEDDSVQFF.

The chain has TRBV27 and TRBJ2-3; 7 bases line up with TRBD2. CDR3 length: 13 amino acids. J gave up 6 bases and V 8 bases, and 8 bases lay outside the gene matches. From germline, CDR1 is MNHEY and CDR2 SMNVEV (reference sequence). CDR3 coding DNA: TGTGCCAGCGCCGGCGGGGGTGTGGATACGCAGTATTTT. Translation gives CASAGGGVDTQYF.

The chain combines TRBV28 with TRBJ2-7, with D uncertain. Per germline, CDR1 MDHEN and CDR2 SYDVKM. The CDR3 runs to 14 residues. The V end lost 7 bases, the J end lost 1 base, and 14 bases lay between the germline ends. The CDR3 loop is CASNILGQSYEQYF. The CDR3 nucleotides read TGTGCCAGCAACATTCTGGGCCAATCCTACGAGCAGTACTTC.

V is TRBV5-8 and J is TRBJ1-1; no clear D. With 4 bases removed from V and 3 bases from J, the gap between germline ends came to 10 bases. This CDR3 has 13 amino acids. Germline CDR1 SGHTS, CDR2 YDEGEE. The CDR3 protein is CASSIDADTEAFF. The CDR3 DNA follows: TGTGCCAGCAGCATTGACGCGGACACTGAAGCTTTCTTT.

This sequence joins TRBV15 and TRBJ1-5; D is uncertain. The ends were cut back, 4 bases at V and 6 bases at J, with 19 bases in the middle. Germline V gives CDR1 LNHNV, CDR2 YYDKDF (reference sequence). This CDR3 is 16 amino acids long. In nucleotides, the CDR3 is TGTGCCACCAGCATTACCTACCGGGAGAATGCTCAGCCCCAGCATTTT. Translating it yields CATSITYRENAQPQHF.

The J gene is TRBJ1-1, the V gene TRBV5-1, with D maybe TRBD1 (5 bases). CDR3 length equals 12 residues. Trimming pared 2 bases from V and 7 bases from J, leaving 9 bases between. Looked up from germline, CDR1 is SGHRS and CDR2 is YFSETQ. The CDR3, as DNA: TGCGCCAGCAGCTTCTCTCAGGGTGAAGCTTTCTTT. Its translation is CASSFSQGEAFF.

The V and J genes are TRBV19 and TRBJ2-7; 10 bases fit TRBD1. The CDR3 contains 15 residues. The germline CDR1 and CDR2 sequences are LNHDA and SQIVND (reference sequence). J was trimmed by 0 bases and V by 5 bases; bases with no gene match: 4. DNA of the CDR3: TGTGCCAGTAGTGTGGGACAGGGGCGCTCCTACGAGCAGTACTTC. Translation gives CASSVGQGRSYEQYF. Drawing the rest from reference TRBV19 and TRBJ2-7, the complete variable domain is DGGITQSPKYLFRKEGQNVTLSCEQNLNHDAMYWYRQDPGQGLRLIYYSQIVNDFQKGDIAEGYSVSREKKESFPLTVTSAQKNPTAFYLCASSVGQGRSYEQYFGPGTRLTVT.

The genes are TRBV30 and TRBJ1-5; possible D gene TRBD1, 6 bases. The V gene lost 3 bases and the J gene lost 0 bases, with 15 bases spanning the gap. The CDR3 has 16 amino acids. Germline CDR1 GTSNPN, CDR2 SVGIG (reference sequence). Here the CDR3 DNA reads TGTGCCTGGAGGGAAACAGGGAAAAGTAGCAATCAGCCCCAGCATTTT. Translating gives CAWRETGKSSNQPQHF.

The chain employs TRBV18 and TRBJ2-1; 9 bases match TRBD1. Trimming cost V 0 bases and J 2 bases; bases outside gene matches: 2. Germline CDR1 is KGHSH and CDR2 is LQKENI. The CDR3 covers 16 residues. The CDR3 region is CASSPPGQGPYNEQFF. CDR3 nucleotide sequence: TGTGCCAGCTCACCACCGGGACAGGGACCCTACAATGAGCAGTTCTTC.

The CDR3 loop reads CASSQAAGTSGRKQFF. CDR3 in DNA: TGCGCCAGCAGCCAAGCCGCCGGGACTAGCGGGAGGAAGCAGTTCTTC. The rearrangement uses TRBV4-1 and TRBJ2-1; 15 nucleotides match TRBD2. The CDR3 runs to 16 residues. J gave up 11 bases and V 1 base, and 6 bases lay outside the gene matches. Germline CDR1 and CDR2: MGHRA and YSYEKL.

V and J are TRBV6-5 and TRBJ2-1, with 9 bases that match TRBD1. Germline CDR1 and CDR2: MNHEY and SVGAGI. The trim removed 0 bases at V and 8 bases at J, leaving 8 bases unmatched. This CDR3 is 16 amino acids long. The CDR3 here is CASSYSWTGDLDEQFF. CDR3 nucleotide sequence: TGTGCCAGCAGTTACTCATGGACAGGGGACCTCGATGAGCAGTTCTTC.

This chain uses TRBV6-2 or TRBV6-3 with TRBJ1-2; D remains ambiguous. This CDR3 is 13 amino acids long. The V end was cut by 2 bases, the J end by 7 bases, with 11 bases between. The germline V gene has CDR1 MNHEY and CDR2 SVGEGT. DNA of the CDR3: TGTGCCAGCAGTTACCTCGGGGAGGTTGGCTACACCTTC. Encoded protein: CASSYLGEVGYTF.

CDR3 bases: TGTGCCAGCAGCTTAGCGGGGACAGGGTTCGAGCAGTACTTC. Its protein is CASSLAGTGFEQYF. V gene TRBV7-9 combines with J gene TRBJ2-7; 9 nucleotides match TRBD1. The CDR3 is 14 amino acids. In germline, CDR1 is SEHNR, CDR2 FQNEAQ (reference sequence). The junction had 3 bases not matched to a gene; V was cut back by 0 bases and J by 6 bases.

The chain uses TRBV19 and TRBJ1-3, with D tentatively TRBD1 (6 bases). V lost 5 bases to trimming and J lost 4 bases, with 15 bases between them. CDR3 size: 15 residues. The V gene's germline CDR1 is LNHDA and CDR2 SQIVND (reference sequence). In DNA, the CDR3 is TGTGCCAGTAGTGCCCATACAGGGCCCGGAAACACCATATATTTT. It translates to CASSAHTGPGNTIYF.

The rearrangement links TRBV5-8 to TRBJ2-3, with 11 bases aligning to TRBD2. The germline V gene encodes CDR1 SGHTS and CDR2 YDEGEE. J was trimmed by 4 bases and V by 0 bases; bases with no gene match: 7. This CDR3 region has 17 residues. The CDR3, as DNA: TGTGCCAGCAGCTTGGCGGCCACTAGCGGGAGCTCAGATACGCAGTATTTT. It translates to CASSLAATSGSSDTQYF.

This clone has only one observation. This chain connects TRBV28 to TRBJ2-7; 7 nucleotides align to TRBD2. Germline V gene data show CDR1 as MDHEN and CDR2 as SYDVKM. V shed 3 bases, J shed 3 bases, and the junction held 2 bases outside the gene matches. This CDR3 spans 13 amino acids. The CDR3 nucleotides read TGTGCCAGCAGTTTTAGCGGGTTCTACGAGCAGTACTTC. It is translated as CASSFSGFYEQYF. The whole variable domain, filled in from reference TRBV28 and TRBJ2-7, reads DVKVTQSSRYLVKRTGEKVFLECVQDMDHENMFWYRQDPGLGLRLIYFSYDVKMKEKGDIPEGYSVSREKKERFSLILESASTNQTSMYLCASSFSGFYEQYFGPGTRLTVT.

The chain employs TRBV28 and TRBJ1-6; 10 nucleotides line up with TRBD1. Germline V lookup: CDR1 MDHEN, CDR2 SYDVKM. The V gene end was trimmed by 4 bases and the J gene end by 8 bases; junction bases not matched to a gene: 2. The CDR3 covers 14 residues. The CDR3 DNA reads TGTGCCAGCAGTTCTGACAGGGGGCATTCACCCCTCCACTTT. Encoded protein: CASSSDRGHSPLHF.

The gene calls are TRBV4-1 and TRBJ1-1, with D perhaps TRBD1 (6 bases). This CDR3 has 15 amino acids. Germline assignment: CDR1 MGHRA and CDR2 YSYEKL. V lost 3 bases, J lost 6 bases, and 17 bases lay in between. CDR3 sequence reads: CASSQPTGLGAEAFF. In DNA form, the CDR3 reads TGCGCCAGCAGCCAGCCTACAGGGCTAGGGGCTGAAGCTTTCTTT.

This clone was detected a few times. This chain connects TRBV5-1 to TRBJ1-4; 11 bases align to TRBD1. The CDR3 spans 16 residues. Germline V CDR1 and CDR2: SGHRS, YFSETQ. The trim removed 2 bases at V and 2 bases at J, leaving 2 bases unmatched. The CDR3 loop is CASSLGQGATNEKLFF. CDR3 in DNA: TGCGCCAGCAGCTTAGGACAGGGGGCGACTAATGAAAAACTGTTTTTT.

In DNA, the CDR3 is TGTGCCAGCAGCCAAGGAGGGCCTACTCTGTTTTTT. This encodes CASSQGGPTLFF. The chain links TRBV3-1 (or the pseudogene TRBV3-2) to TRBJ1-4; D not certain. Germline V lookup: CDR1 LGHDT, CDR2 YNNKEL (reference sequence). Trimming removed 1 base at V and 14 bases at J, with 11 bases between. The CDR3 sequence is 12 residues long.

V gene TRBV19 combines with J gene TRBJ1-3; no clear D. The CDR3 length is 17 residues. Trimming left V 3 bases short and J 5 bases short, with 20 bases between. Germline assignment: CDR1 LNHDA and CDR2 SQIVND (reference sequence). The CDR3 DNA reads as TGTGCCAGTAGTATTCAGCGACCCAAAAACCCCAGAAACACCATATATTTT. Protein: CASSIQRPKNPRNTIYF.

The rearrangement joins TRBV28 to TRBJ1-2; 7 bases line up with TRBD1. This CDR3 is built from 13 residues. Germline V gene data show CDR1 as MDHEN and CDR2 as SYDVKM. V lost 5 bases to trimming and J lost 3 bases; unmatched junction nucleotides: 3. CDR3 DNA sequence: TGTGCCAGCAGTATTACAGGGGACTATGGCTACACCTTC. It specifies CASSITGDYGYTF.

The sample holds one count of this clone. The rearrangement joins TRBV2 to TRBJ2-7; 14 nucleotides align to TRBD2. Trimming at V came to 6 bases and at J to 6 bases, leaving 10 bases not matched to a gene. This CDR3 has 16 residues. CDR1 is SNHLY and CDR2 is FYNNEI in the germline V gene. The CDR3 loop reads CASSYLQGLAGVEQYF. Written as DNA, the CDR3 is TGTGCCAGCAGCTACTTACAGGGACTAGCGGGAGTCGAGCAGTACTTC.

The chain has TRBV21-1 and TRBJ1-6; TRBD1 is taken as the D call from the table, unchecked against the DNA. TRBV21-1 is annotated as a pseudogene. This CDR3 is 16 amino acids long. The CDR3 loop reads CASSKTQGAGNSPLHF. CDR3 coding DNA: TGTGCCAGCAGCAAGACACAGGGGGCTGGTAATTCACCCCTCCACTTT.